Described below is a single T cell receptor beta chain sequence and its context. Every TCR cDNA molecule carried a tag that served as a unique molecular identifier. TCRdb itself ran the 5' RACE reads through MiXCR, one entry per CDR3 protein. The repertoire has approximately 1,800 distinct CDR3 sequences, approximately 12% of them found once; the top ten carry roughly 13%. This sample was taken from a study of spatial heterogeneity in lung cancer. Study-wide background: Compared with alpha-chain sequences, beta-chain sequences were consistently detected in greater numbers.

Time point given: sample taken at primary tumor resection. The donors comprised about 70 untreated early-stage non-small cell lung cancer patients. Unsorted samples of tumor, nontumor lung or frozen PBMC had their whole RNA sequenced. This specimen was normal lung tissue next to the tumor, taken at surgery. The source of this sequence is a female donor with early-stage non-small cell lung cancer.

This CDR3 reads CASCQVTETQYF. The CDR3 DNA follows: TGTGCCAGCTGCCAGGTTACAGAGACCCAGTACTTC. The V and J genes are TRBV2 and TRBJ2-5; D is ambiguous. This CDR3 comprises 12 residues. Germline V lookup: CDR1 SNHLY, CDR2 FYNNEI. The ends were cut back, 8 bases at V and 4 bases at J, with 11 bases in the middle.